The present T cell receptor (beta chain) was sequenced within a study of T cell responses to AZD1222 COVID-19 vaccine listed by TCRdb under 2021. Describing the broader study: A total of 233 trial participants underwent TCR sequencing, of whom some 210 received two doses of AZD1222 and around 25 received two doses of the MenACWY control vaccine. Trial participants were enrolled into age subgroups of 18-55, 56-69 and 70-plus years, which contained around 140, 26 and 57 TCR-sequenced participants, respectively.

Summary of the overall study and its limitations: No day 14 peak-response samples were available, so repertoires were characterized only after the peak T cell response. CD4 TCRs associated with the vaccine covered the entire spike protein, and the dominant responses were in regions 160-218 and 743-854. Only six AZD1222 recipients were SARS-CoV-2 seropositive at baseline, limiting conclusions about previously exposed vaccinees. In the small 56-69-year group, the increase in depth fell short of significance, most likely because of low power. After two AZD1222 doses, both the breadth and the depth of spike-specific TCRs were significantly higher than at day 0 and than in MenACWY recipients. Participants were mostly white British and included more females than males, and it was suggested by the authors that clonal diversity may have been underestimated. Reportedly, almost half of the unique spike-specific TCRs recognized epitopes lying outside the regions that are mutated in the B.1.351 and B.1.1.7 variants.

The CDR3 regions of human TCRbeta chains were subjected to immunosequencing. The original methods were these. TCRs in the repertoires were matched against a reference library of SARS-CoV-2-specific TCRs that had been generated with the MIRA antigen-specificity platform. Breadth was defined as the fraction of unique TCRs that were SARS-CoV-2-associated. Depth was defined as the fraction of total T cells that were SARS-CoV-2-associated. Using the MIRA data, every spike-specific TCR was mapped to the spike region that the TCR reacted to and assigned to either a CD4 or a CD8 class. Log10-transformed breadth and depth values were compared by one-way ANOVA with Sidak's multiple comparisons tests. This immuneACCESS table, as held by TCRdb, lists in-frame sequences with V and J called but not all clones. Of the missing ones, under half trace to an unresolved V gene in checked studies; the others have no known cause. V, J and clone size derive from that table, while D and trimming were established from the DNA sequence. The sample table lists about 150,000 clones, about 90% of them with a count of one. The top ten hold about 3.8% of the sample.

This sample's time point label indicates: about 28 days (+/-7) after the second vaccine dose. AZD1222 recipients given second doses at about 4 weeks or at about 12 weeks were pooled, since spike-specific TCR depth and breadth were not found to differ between the two schedules. The vaccinee samples were drawn from two UK trials, COV001 and COV002, one of which was a single-blind randomized controlled phase 2/3 trial testing AZD1222 (ChAdOx1 nCoV-19) in healthy adults. For TCRbeta chain sequencing, PBMC samples were collected from trial participants at day 0 and at day 28 after the second dose. As concerns this clone: Its target antigen remains unknown. One base away there is no much larger clone; base qualities are not given.

The starting material was peripheral blood, obtained 28 days after the second AZD1222 dose. The TCR comes from an adult who received the AZD1222 COVID-19 vaccine.

The CDR3: CASSLVSRGTEAFF. The bases read TGTGCCAGCAGCTTGGTCTCCCGGGGCACTGAAGCTTTCTTT. Recombination linked TRBV5-6 to TRBJ1-1, with the D gene too uncertain to name. As encoded in the germline V gene, CDR1 is SGHDT while CDR2 is YYEEEE. Cut back by 0 bases and 4 bases, the V and J ends lie 10 bases apart. From the cysteine up to the phenylalanine, the CDR3 has a length of 14 residues. Of all the DNA, just the CDR3 is kept, 42 bases in frame from base 1. Beyond the CDR3, the reference TRBV5-6 and TRBJ1-1 genes provide the residues; the full variable domain reads: DAGVTQSPTHLIKTRGQQVTLRCSPKSGHDTVSWYQQALGQGPQFIFQYYEEEERQRGNFPDRFSGHQFPNYSSELNVNALLLGDSALYLCASSLVSRGTEAFFGQGTRLTVV.